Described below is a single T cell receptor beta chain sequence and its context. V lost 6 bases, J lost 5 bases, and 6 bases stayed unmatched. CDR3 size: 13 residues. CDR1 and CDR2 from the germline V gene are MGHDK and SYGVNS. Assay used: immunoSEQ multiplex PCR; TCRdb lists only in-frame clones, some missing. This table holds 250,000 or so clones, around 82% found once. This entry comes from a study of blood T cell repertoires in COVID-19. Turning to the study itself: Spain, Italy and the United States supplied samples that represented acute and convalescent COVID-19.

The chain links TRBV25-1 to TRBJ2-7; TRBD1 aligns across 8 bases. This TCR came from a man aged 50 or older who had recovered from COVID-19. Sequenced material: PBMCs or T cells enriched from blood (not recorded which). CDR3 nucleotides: TGTGCCAGCAGCTCCGACAGGGGTCACGAGCAGTACTTC. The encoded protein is CASSSDRGHEQYF.